This is a list of T cell receptor beta chains from one sample in a study of T-cell memory formation after mild COVID-19. MiXCR, run by TCRdb on the 5' RACE reads, gives a single entry per CDR3 protein. Of fewer than 700,000 distinct CDR3 sequences in the sample, roughly 20% were seen once. The material sequenced was PBMCs or a T cell subset sorted from them (not recorded which). The receptor set was obtained from an adult woman who had mild COVID-19 (a few samples of this study predate the infection). Cell type and time point are not known. Each CDR3 is given with its conserved first and last residue. D genes are given only for firm matches. Where a row states a size, it is once, few, many or the class of an expanded clone; other rows omit it.

TRBV4-1	-	TRBJ1-1	-	CASSQVGQPEAFF	TGCGCCAGCAGCCAGGTAGGACAGCCTGAAGCTTTCTTT
TRBV11-1	-	TRBJ2-1	-	CASSLGGADFRAGYDEQFF	TGTGCCAGCAGCTTGGGGGGAGCGGATTTTAGGGCAGGGTACGATGAGCAGTTCTTC
TRBV9	-	TRBJ1-2	TRBD1	CASSEGDSVGLGYTF	TGTGCCAGCAGCGAGGGGGACAGTGTGGGCTTAGGCTACACCTTC
TRBV6-5	-	TRBJ1-3	-	CASSYGGPGNTIYF	TGTGCCAGCAGTTACGGGGGACCTGGAAACACCATATATTTT
TRBV12-3/TRBV12-4	few	TRBJ2-1	-	CASSFGGPDEQFF	TGTGCCAGCAGCTTTGGGGGTCCGGATGAGCAGTTCTTC
TRBV29-1	-	TRBJ2-5	-	CSVVYSNQETQYF	TGCAGCGTTGTGTATAGCAACCAAGAGACCCAGTACTTC
TRBV5-5	-	TRBJ1-2	-	CASSFRTGGYTF	TGTGCCAGCAGCTTTAGAACAGGGGGCTACACCTTC
TRBV7-9	few	TRBJ1-2	-	CASSRLTDNGQNYGYTF	TGTGCCAGCAGCCGCTTGACTGACAACGGACAGAACTATGGCTACACCTTC
TRBV20-1	-	TRBJ2-7	-	CSARDDEQYF	TGCAGTGCTAGAGATGACGAGCAGTACTTC
TRBV19	-	TRBJ1-2	-	CASSMAGGASLNYGYTF	TGTGCCAGTAGTATGGCGGGGGGCGCGTCCCTGAACTATGGCTACACCTTC
TRBV5-1	-	TRBJ1-1	TRBD1	CASSQTTGGTEAFF	TGCGCCAGCAGCCAAACGACAGGGGGGACTGAAGCTTTCTTT
TRBV20-1	-	TRBJ2-3	-	CSARPLGNTDTQYF	TGCAGTGCTAGACCCCTCGGGAACACAGATACGCAGTATTTT
TRBV20-1	-	TRBJ2-1	TRBD1	CSANGQGDEQFF	TGCAGTGCAAACGGACAGGGCGACGAGCAGTTCTTC
TRBV3-1	-	TRBJ1-4	-	CASSHGGHEKLFF	TGTGCCAGCAGCCATGGGGGCCATGAAAAACTGTTTTTT
TRBV5-1	-	TRBJ2-3	TRBD2	CASSLEVAGPSTDTQYF	TGCGCCAGCAGCTTGGAAGTAGCGGGACCTAGCACAGATACGCAGTATTTT
TRBV20-1	many	TRBJ2-5	-	CSARRETQYF	TGCAGTGCTAGAAGGGAGACCCAGTACTTC
TRBV12-3/TRBV12-4	-	TRBJ1-2	-	CASSLVPMGGYTF	TGTGCCAGCAGTTTAGTCCCAATGGGAGGCTACACCTTC
TRBV20-1	few	TRBJ1-5	-	CSARAEQGYQPQHF	TGCAGTGCTAGAGCTGAACAGGGATACCAGCCCCAGCATTTT
TRBV20-1	-	TRBJ2-7	-	CSAKHLTYEQYF	TGCAGTGCAAAACACCTTACCTACGAGCAGTACTTC
TRBV4-1	few	TRBJ2-1	TRBD1	CASSQDRTGRYNEQFF	TGCGCCAGCAGCCAAGATAGGACAGGGCGCTACAATGAGCAGTTCTTC
TRBV10-3	many	TRBJ2-2	TRBD1	CAISERQGNTGELFF	TGTGCCATCAGTGAGCGACAGGGAAACACCGGGGAGCTGTTTTTT
TRBV7-9	few	TRBJ1-5	-	CASSLLGSSNQPQHF	TGTGCCAGCAGCTTACTAGGGAGTAGCAATCAGCCCCAGCATTTT
TRBV5-1	few	TRBJ2-7	-	CASSLSRGVYEQYF	TGCGCCAGCAGCTTGTCCAGGGGAGTATACGAGCAGTACTTC
TRBV29-1	-	TRBJ2-5	-	CSSRDPYQETQYF	TGCAGCTCCCGAGATCCCTACCAAGAGACCCAGTACTTC
TRBV3-1	few	TRBJ2-7	-	CASSQDRISYEQYF	TGTGCCAGCAGCCAAGACCGGATTTCCTACGAGCAGTACTTC
TRBV30	-	TRBJ2-5	-	CAWSVTRRETQYF	TGTGCCTGGAGTGTAACAAGGAGGGAGACCCAGTACTTC